This T cell receptor beta chain was recorded in a study of cytomegalovirus exposure and HLA in healthy donors. The CDR3 contains 14 residues. Germline CDR1 and CDR2: LGHNA and YSLEER. V lost 3 bases and J lost 6, with 11 bases in between. The PCR employed 60 Vbeta primers together with 13 Jbeta primers. Here immunoSEQ multiplex PCR was the method, and the copy in TCRdb shows in-frame clones only, minus some. The sample lists roughly 190,000 clones, 79% occurring once. A word on this clone: As yet, its antigen is unknown.

Study observations and caveats: The authors enumerated some 170 TCR beta chains as linked to cytomegalovirus. Generally TCR sequences proved uncommon, though certain public TCRs appeared in numerous donors. A later analysis associated 16,000 or so TCR beta sequences with HLA alleles at a 0.05 false discovery rate.

The chain employs TRBV4-3 and TRBJ2-2; D may be TRBD1 (5 bases). The sample comprised PBMCs. The sequence was obtained from a girl aged 5-17 years in good health and CMV-seropositive. The DNA for the CDR3 is TGCGCCAGCAGCCACGCCCGGACATCCGGGGAGCTGTTTTTT. Residues: CASSHARTSGELFF.